The sequence of this TCR beta chain was determined in a study of regulatory T cells in long-lasting Graves disease. Both iRepertoire HTBI primers and Arm-PCR of CDR3 regions were used to build the TCR beta libraries. MiXCR was run by TCRdb on the multiplex PCR reads, yielding one entry per CDR3 protein. This table has about 500,000 distinct CDR3 sequences, roughly 17% appearing once. This clonotype was seen ten or more times. Time point meaning: newly diagnosed GD, antithyroid drugs for less than 3 months. RNA from PBMCs was the source of the TCR library. Looked up from germline, CDR1 is MNHEY and CDR2 is SVGAGI. The CDR3 spans 15 residues. J gave up 1 base and V 4 bases, and 3 bases lay outside the gene matches. These data were likewise used in another study, on T cells in Graves' hyperthyroidism and ophthalmopathy.

The V call is TRBV6-5, the J call TRBJ1-5; 8 bases line up with TRBD1. The specimen comprised peripheral blood mononuclear cells (PBMCs), sampled at new diagnosis, from a patient treated with antithyroid drugs. The clonotype originates from a middle-aged man with Graves disease. DNA for the CDR3: TGTGCCAGCAGTTCCCGGACAGGGAGCAATCAGCCCCAGCATTTT. Amino acid sequence: CASSSRTGSNQPQHF.